A selection of T cell receptor beta chains follows, all from one sample in a study of cytomegalovirus exposure and HLA in healthy donors. Repertoires were generated with immunoSEQ multiplex PCR, while TCRdb's copy carries only in-frame clones and drops some. The table records some 140,000 clones, almost 80% of them present only once. Material: PBMCs. These receptors all come from a man aged 18 to 30 in good health and CMV-seronegative. The conserved cysteine and the conserved F or W are not part of the CDR3 here. The order of the fields is V gene, CDR3 length, D gene, J gene, CDR3 protein. D genes are given only for firm matches.

TRBV7-2	11	.	TRBJ1-5	ASSTPGGQPQH
TRBV27	11	.	TRBJ2-7	ASSLAVPYEQY
TRBV5-4	12	.	TRBJ1-1	ASSWGVGNTEAF
TRBV7-8	11	TRBD1	TRBJ2-7	ASSPTGEYEQY
TRBV6-1	12	.	TRBJ1-6	ASGSSSYNSPLH
TRBV4-3	13	.	TRBJ1-5	ASSQDSADYQPQH
TRBV7-9	12	.	TRBJ1-1	ASSPPIRGTEAF
TRBV6-5	14	TRBD1	TRBJ1-2	ASSYLVTGGKVGYT
TRBV2	10	.	TRBJ2-2	ASSESTGELF
TRBV11-2	13	TRBD1	TRBJ2-7	ASSQDRGTGYEQY
TRBV7-9	9	.	TRBJ2-5	ASSLEKTQY
TRBV5-1	11	TRBD1	TRBJ1-1	ASGQQGPTEAF
TRBV18	12	TRBD1	TRBJ1-1	ASSRGQGATEAF
TRBV9	12	.	TRBJ1-1	ASSVGGWNTEAF
TRBV7-9	14	.	TRBJ2-1	ASSLADGFGYNEQF
TRBV7-9	9	.	TRBJ1-1	ASSFDGRAF
TRBV5-5	12	.	TRBJ2-7	ASSPFWGGNEQY
TRBV6-5	11	TRBD1	TRBJ1-2	ASARDRDYGYT